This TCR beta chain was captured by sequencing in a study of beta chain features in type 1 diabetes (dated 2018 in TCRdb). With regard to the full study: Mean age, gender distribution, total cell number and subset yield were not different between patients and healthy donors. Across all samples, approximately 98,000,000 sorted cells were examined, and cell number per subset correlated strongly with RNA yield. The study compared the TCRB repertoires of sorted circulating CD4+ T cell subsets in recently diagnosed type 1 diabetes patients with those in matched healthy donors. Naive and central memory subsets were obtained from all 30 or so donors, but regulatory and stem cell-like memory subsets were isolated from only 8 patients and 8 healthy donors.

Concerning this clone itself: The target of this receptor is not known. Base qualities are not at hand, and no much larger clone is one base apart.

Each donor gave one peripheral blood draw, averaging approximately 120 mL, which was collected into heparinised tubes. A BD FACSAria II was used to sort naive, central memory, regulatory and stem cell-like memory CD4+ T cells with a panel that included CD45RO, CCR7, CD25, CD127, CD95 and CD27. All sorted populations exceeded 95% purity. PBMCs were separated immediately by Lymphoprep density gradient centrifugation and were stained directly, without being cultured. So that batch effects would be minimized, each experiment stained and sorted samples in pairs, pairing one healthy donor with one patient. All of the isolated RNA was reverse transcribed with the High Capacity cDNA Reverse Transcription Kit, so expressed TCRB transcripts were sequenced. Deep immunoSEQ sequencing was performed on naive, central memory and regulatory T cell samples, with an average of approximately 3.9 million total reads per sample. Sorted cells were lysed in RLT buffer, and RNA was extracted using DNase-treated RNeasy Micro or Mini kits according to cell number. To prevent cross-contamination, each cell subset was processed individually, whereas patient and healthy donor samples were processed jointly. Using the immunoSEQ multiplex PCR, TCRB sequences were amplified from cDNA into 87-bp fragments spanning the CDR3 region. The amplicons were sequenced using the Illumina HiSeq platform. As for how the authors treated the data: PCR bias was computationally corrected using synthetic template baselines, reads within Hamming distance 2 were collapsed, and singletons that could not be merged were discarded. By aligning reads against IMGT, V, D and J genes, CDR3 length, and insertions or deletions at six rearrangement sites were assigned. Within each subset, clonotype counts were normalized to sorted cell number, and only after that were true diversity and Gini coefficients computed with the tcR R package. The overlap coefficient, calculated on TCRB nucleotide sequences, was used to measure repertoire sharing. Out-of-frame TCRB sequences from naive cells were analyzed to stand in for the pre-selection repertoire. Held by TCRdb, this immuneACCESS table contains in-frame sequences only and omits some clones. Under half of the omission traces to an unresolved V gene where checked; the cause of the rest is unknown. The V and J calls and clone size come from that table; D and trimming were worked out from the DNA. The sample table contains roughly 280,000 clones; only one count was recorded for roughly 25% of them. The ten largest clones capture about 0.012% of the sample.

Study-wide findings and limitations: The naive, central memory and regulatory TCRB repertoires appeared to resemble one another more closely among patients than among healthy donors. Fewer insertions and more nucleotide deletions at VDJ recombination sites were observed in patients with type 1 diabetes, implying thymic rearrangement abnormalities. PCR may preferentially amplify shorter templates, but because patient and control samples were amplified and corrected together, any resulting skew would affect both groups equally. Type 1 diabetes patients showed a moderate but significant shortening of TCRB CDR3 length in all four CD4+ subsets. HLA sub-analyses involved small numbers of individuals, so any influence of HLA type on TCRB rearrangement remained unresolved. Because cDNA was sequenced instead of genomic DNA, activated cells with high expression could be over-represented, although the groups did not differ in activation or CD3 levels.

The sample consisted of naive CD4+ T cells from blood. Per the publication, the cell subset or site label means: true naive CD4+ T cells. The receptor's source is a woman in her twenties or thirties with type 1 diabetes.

The bases read TGCGCCAGCAGCCCCTTGGGGGGGTATCAGCCCCAGCATTTT. Translated, it gives CASSPLGGYQPQHF. The V and J genes are TRBV5-1 and TRBJ1-5; a tentative D match to TRBD1 spans 5 bases. Based on the germline V gene, the CDR1 and CDR2 sequences are SGHRS and YFSETQ. The CDR3 holds 14 amino acids from the cysteine to the phenylalanine. Only the CDR3 DNA is retained, 42 bases long and in frame from the first base. V is pared back by 4 bases and J by 5 bases, with 13 bases lying between the germline termini.